A selection of T cell receptor beta chains follows, all from one sample in a study of blood T cells in healthy people across ages. TCRdb reprocessed the 5' RACE reads with MiXCR, giving one entry per CDR3 protein. This table holds 800,000 to 900,000 distinct CDR3 sequences, around 62% found once. Sequencing was carried out using blood. The receptors stem from a man aged 30-40 years in good health. Both conserved end residues are part of each CDR3. D genes are given only for firm matches. The size of a clone is reported for some rows only, either as once, few or many, or as a class for expanded clones.

>TRBJ2-7|TRBV7-6|-|TRBD1
CASSSRQGGNEQYF
TGTGCCAGCAGCTCGCGACAGGGTGGAAACGAGCAGTACTTC
>TRBJ2-3|TRBV2|-|TRBD1
CASSEAGQVTDTQYF
TGTGCCAGCAGTGAAGCAGGACAGGTGACAGATACGCAGTATTTT
>TRBJ2-7|TRBV4-3|-|-
CASSQYTGPPYEQYF
TGCGCCAGCAGCCAGTATACAGGGCCCCCTTACGAGCAGTACTTC
>TRBJ2-7|TRBV4-1|-|TRBD2
CASSQGIAGETDYEQYF
TGCGCCAGCAGCCAAGGGATAGCGGGAGAAACCGACTACGAGCAGTACTTC
>TRBJ2-4|TRBV3-1|few|-
CASSRPSYIQYF
TGTGCCAGCAGCCGCCCCTCCTACATTCAGTACTTC
>TRBJ1-6|TRBV5-1|-|-
CAGSLGEGRSGSYNSPLHF
TGCGCCGGCAGCTTGGGAGAAGGGAGGTCGGGCTCCTATAATTCACCCCTCCACTTT
>TRBJ1-2|TRBV7-2|few|-
CASSSMGGPPREGYTF
TGTGCCAGCAGCTCCATGGGGGGACCCCCGAGGGAGGGCTACACCTTC
>TRBJ1-6|TRBV13|-|TRBD1
CASSADRGDSPLHF
TGTGCCAGCAGCGCGGACAGGGGGGATTCACCCCTCCACTTT
>TRBJ2-7|TRBV5-1|-|TRBD1
CASRFGTGVYEQYF
TGCGCCAGCAGGTTTGGGACAGGGGTCTACGAGCAGTACTTC
>TRBJ2-7|TRBV2|-|-
CASSEARRTGYEQYF
TGTGCCAGCAGTGAAGCGCGTCGCACTGGCTACGAGCAGTACTTC
>TRBJ1-1|TRBV29-1|once|-
CSVSGQSGPKVSNTEAFF
TGCAGCGTTTCCGGACAGTCAGGCCCAAAGGTCTCGAACACTGAAGCTTTCTTT
>TRBJ2-7|TRBV7-2|-|TRBD1
CASSPVGRGYEQYF
TGTGCCAGCAGCCCAGTAGGCAGGGGGTACGAGCAGTACTTC
>TRBJ2-1|TRBV11-2|-|TRBD2
CASSLSGGGSYNEQFF
TGTGCCAGCAGCTTAAGTGGCGGGGGGTCCTACAATGAGCAGTTCTTC
>TRBJ2-5|TRBV5-1|-|-
CASSLLPGESRETQYF
TGCGCCAGCAGCTTGCTTCCAGGGGAATCGAGAGAGACCCAGTACTTC
>TRBJ2-5|TRBV20-1|few|-
CSARGQGFRETQYF
TGCAGTGCTAGAGGGCAGGGGTTCAGAGAGACCCAGTACTTC
>TRBJ2-3|TRBV7-2|-|TRBD1
CASSVRDRVWDTQYF
TGTGCCAGCAGCGTCCGGGACAGGGTCTGGGATACGCAGTATTTT
>TRBJ2-1|TRBV5-1|-|-
CASSFTDSKQFF
TGCGCCAGCAGCTTTACAGACTCCAAGCAGTTCTTC
>TRBJ2-7|TRBV20-1|-|-
CSASSGINEQYF
TGCAGTGCTAGTTCGGGGATTAACGAGCAGTACTTC
>TRBJ2-1|TRBV4-1|-|TRBD2
CASSQEGGGRYNEQFF
TGCGCCAGCAGCCAAGAGGGCGGGGGGAGGTACAATGAGCAGTTCTTC
>TRBJ1-2|TRBV15|-|TRBD1
CATSRTGTYGYTF
TGTGCCACCAGCAGGACAGGGACCTATGGCTACACCTTC
>TRBJ2-5|TRBV6-6|-|-
CASSYSSGVYETQYF
TGTGCCAGCAGTTACTCGTCAGGGGTGTACGAGACCCAGTACTTC
>TRBJ2-6|TRBV5-1|-|TRBD2
CASSPGRRDYTFSGANVLTF
TGCGCCAGTAGCCCAGGTCGCCGGGACTATACCTTCTCTGGGGCCAACGTCCTGACTTTC
>TRBJ1-5|TRBV20-1|-|-
CSVTRGNQPQHF
TGCAGTGTAACTCGGGGCAATCAGCCCCAGCATTTT
>TRBJ1-1|TRBV5-1|few|TRBD1
CASSLEQGPPVDEAFF
TGCGCCAGCAGCTTGGAACAGGGGCCTCCGGTAGATGAAGCTTTCTTT
>TRBJ2-6|TRBV20-1|-|-
CSARDGLPLLSGTNVLTF
TGCAGTGCTAGAGATGGGTTACCGCTCCTCTCTGGGACCAACGTCCTGACTTTC
>TRBJ2-4|TRBV28|-|TRBD2
CASTLGRGRPQYF
TGTGCCAGCACTCTAGGGAGGGGACGTCCGCAGTACTTC
>TRBJ2-5|TRBV11-1|-|TRBD2
CASSFNSGRLETQYF
TGTGCCAGCAGCTTCAATAGCGGGAGACTAGAGACCCAGTACTTC
>TRBJ1-1|TRBV10-3|-|TRBD1
CASSKQGDTEAFF
TGTGCCAGTTCGAAGCAGGGGGACACTGAAGCTTTCTTT
>TRBJ2-3|TRBV5-1|-|TRBD2
CASSLTSGSSTDTQYF
TGCGCCAGCAGCTTGACTAGCGGGTCGTCTACAGATACGCAGTATTTT
>TRBJ1-2|TRBV14|-|-
CASSQLKGDYGYTF
TGTGCCAGCAGCCAATTGAAGGGCGACTATGGCTACACCTTC
>TRBJ2-7|TRBV6-2/TRBV6-3|-|-
CASSSGTAIGQYF
TGTGCCAGCAGTTCCGGGACCGCGATAGGGCAGTACTTC
>TRBJ2-1|TRBV5-1|-|-
CASSPRTESSCNEQFF
TGCGCCAGCAGCCCCCGGACAGAGAGCTCCTGCAATGAGCAGTTCTTC
>TRBJ2-1|TRBV2|-|-
CASSGTDRYNEQFF
TGTGCCAGCAGTGGGACAGACAGATACAATGAGCAGTTCTTC
>TRBJ1-1|TRBV29-1|few|-
CSVAPPGMNTEAFF
TGCAGCGTTGCCCCCCCGGGGATGAACACTGAAGCTTTCTTT
>TRBJ2-3|TRBV12-3/TRBV12-4|-|-
CASSERPYSTDTQYF
TGTGCCAGCAGTGAACGGCCATACAGCACAGATACGCAGTATTTT
>TRBJ2-7|TRBV7-2|-|-
CASIAEVASYEQYF
TGTGCCAGCATCGCGGAAGTAGCCTCCTACGAGCAGTACTTC
>TRBJ2-7|TRBV7-9|-|TRBD1
CASSLAVGQANYEQYF
TGTGCCAGCAGCTTAGCGGTAGGACAGGCCAACTACGAGCAGTACTTC
>TRBJ2-1|TRBV6-5|many|TRBD2
CASSSLLAEQFF
TGTGCCAGCAGTTCCTTACTAGCGGAGCAGTTCTTC
>TRBJ2-7|TRBV27|-|TRBD2
CASSLKPSGGTYEQYF
TGTGCCAGCAGTTTAAAACCTTCCGGGGGGACCTACGAGCAGTACTTC
>TRBJ2-1|TRBV14|-|-
CASSQMGAQFF
TGTGCCAGCAGCCAAATGGGGGCGCAGTTCTTC
>TRBJ2-6|TRBV2|-|TRBD2
CAAGGVRTGANVLTF
TGTGCCGCGGGGGGCGTAAGGACTGGGGCCAACGTCCTGACTTTC
>TRBJ2-5|TRBV12-3/TRBV12-4|-|TRBD1
CASSGFGQAQETQYF
TGTGCCAGCAGTGGCTTCGGACAGGCCCAAGAGACCCAGTACTTC
>TRBJ2-7|TRBV29-1|-|TRBD1
CSTAGTGGSYEQYF
TGCAGCACAGCCGGGACAGGGGGCTCTTACGAGCAGTACTTC
>TRBJ2-3|TRBV7-2|-|-
CASSLSLPGHTDTQYF
TGTGCCAGCAGCTTATCCCTCCCGGGACACACAGATACGCAGTATTTT
>TRBJ2-7|TRBV28|many|-
CASSSGTGLYEQYF
TGTGCCAGCAGTTCCGGGACGGGACTCTACGAGCAGTACTTC
>TRBJ2-7|TRBV30|once|-
CAWVEYGQSYEQYF
TGTGCCTGGGTAGAATATGGGCAGTCCTACGAGCAGTACTTC
>TRBJ2-7|TRBV2|few|TRBD2
CASSSASGGDYEQYF
TGTGCCAGCAGCTCAGCTAGCGGGGGGGACTACGAGCAGTACTTC
>TRBJ1-2|TRBV7-2|-|TRBD1
CASTLQGAGGYTF
TGTGCCAGCACCCTCCAGGGGGCAGGTGGCTACACCTTC
>TRBJ2-5|TRBV29-1|few|-
CSVTRDRETQYF
TGCAGCGTCACTCGGGACCGAGAGACCCAGTACTTC
>TRBJ1-2|TRBV28|-|-
CASSLALINYGYTF
TGTGCCAGCAGTTTAGCCTTAATTAACTATGGCTACACCTTC